A single sample gave rise to the 27 T cell receptor beta chains below, sequenced in a study of cytomegalovirus exposure and HLA in healthy donors. PCR primers comprised 60 Vbeta and 13 Jbeta primers. The method was immunoSEQ multiplex PCR; TCRdb's version includes in-frame clones alone and lacks a portion of them. The table shows about 93,000 clones, with around 78% occurring only once. Source material: PBMCs. Receptor source: a man aged 25 to 45 in good health and CMV-seronegative.

V gene TRBV18 combines with J gene TRBJ1-6; 7 bases align to TRBD1. The V segment lost 2 bases and the J segment 7 bases; nucleotides outside the gene matches: 5. This CDR3 contains 15 residues. Germline lookup yields CDR1 KGHSH and CDR2 LQKENI. CDR3 amino acids: CASSPYRDSNSPLHF. The CDR3 DNA follows: TGTGCCAGCTCACCATACCGGGACAGCAATTCACCCCTCCACTTT.

The V gene is TRBV2, the J gene TRBJ1-4, with a tentative D call TRBD1 (5 bases). Germline CDR1 and CDR2: SNHLY and FYNNEI. The CDR3 contains 14 residues. V lost 4 bases, J lost 8 bases, and 14 bases lay in between. The chain's CDR3 is CASSGGTGEEKLFF. The CDR3 nucleotides are TGTGCCAGCAGTGGCGGCACGGGGGAGGAAAAACTGTTTTTT.

This sequence joins TRBV7-8 and TRBJ1-1; the D gene is possibly TRBD1 (5 bases). Germline V CDR1 and CDR2: SGHVS, FQNEAQ. This CDR3 region has 16 residues. V gave up 7 bases and J gave up 6 bases, with 24 bases separating them. This chain's CDR3 is CASNKSPGGGISEAFF. CDR3 coding DNA: TGTGCCAGCAACAAAAGCCCGGGCGGGGGGATATCTGAAGCTTTCTTT.

The rearrangement links TRBV7-3 to TRBJ2-1; weak D call: TRBD2 (5 bases). V lost 4 bases to trimming and J lost 4 bases, with 8 bases between them. This CDR3 has 13 amino acids. The germline V gene encodes CDR1 SGHTA and CDR2 FQGTGA. CDR3: CASSSPGYNEQFF. The CDR3 coding sequence is TGTGCCAGCAGCTCCCCGGGATACAATGAGCAGTTCTTC.

The chain combines TRBV7-3 with TRBJ2-3; 13 bases line up with TRBD2. V shed 4 bases, J shed 2 bases, and the junction held 3 bases outside the gene matches. CDR1 is SGHTA and CDR2 is FQGTGA in the germline V gene. This CDR3 is 16 amino acids long. CDR3 DNA sequence: TGTGCCAGCAGCTCCGGGACTAGCGGGGCCACAGATACGCAGTATTTT. Its translation: CASSSGTSGATDTQYF.

The V and J genes are TRBV4-1 and TRBJ1-2; 8 bases are shared with TRBD1. The V gene end was trimmed by 4 bases and the J gene end by 6 bases; junction bases not matched to a gene: 16. The CDR3 is 17 amino acids. From germline, CDR1 is MGHRA and CDR2 YSYEKL. This CDR3 reads CASSPGPYETGDHGYTF. In DNA, the CDR3 is TGCGCCAGCAGCCCCGGGCCGTACGAGACAGGGGATCATGGCTACACCTTC.

The chain carries TRBV6-5 and TRBJ2-1; TRBD2 might be the D (5 bases). This CDR3 comprises 14 residues. With 2 bases removed from V and 9 bases from J, the gap between germline ends came to 14 bases. Germline assignment: CDR1 MNHEY and CDR2 SVGAGI. This chain's CDR3 is CASSYRGSLIEQFF. CDR3 sequence (DNA): TGTGCCAGCAGTTACCGGGGTAGCTTGATTGAGCAGTTCTTC.

Turning to this clone: The sample contains more than one DNA sequence encoding this CDR3. The CDR3 DNA is TGTGCCAGTAGTATAGACCTACGTCAGCCCCAGCATTTT. This encodes CASSIDLRQPQHF. The chain recombines TRBV19 with TRBJ1-5; D ambiguous. Germline V gene lookup returns CDR1 LNHDA and CDR2 SQIVND (reference sequence). The V gene lost 0 bases and the J gene lost 6 bases, with 6 bases spanning the gap. This CDR3 spans 13 amino acids.

The J gene is TRBJ2-3, the V gene TRBV7-9; 9 positions match TRBD1. Germline CDR1 and CDR2: SEHNR and FQNEAQ (reference sequence). The length of the CDR3 is 16 residues. J was trimmed by 1 base and V by 5 bases; bases with no gene match: 7. CDR3 sequence: CASSARTGVGTDTQYF. CDR3 coding DNA: TGTGCCAGCAGCGCACGGACAGGGGTAGGCACAGATACGCAGTATTTT.

V is TRBV9 and J is TRBJ1-4; D is ambiguous. The V end lost 4 bases, the J end lost 3 bases, and 13 bases lay between the germline ends. Germline loops: CDR1 SGDLS, CDR2 YYNGEE. This CDR3 is 15 amino acids long. CDR3 protein: CASSKTHRANEKLFF. The CDR3, as DNA: TGTGCCAGCAGCAAGACCCACCGGGCTAATGAAAAACTGTTTTTT.

This clone was detected a few times. The chain uses TRBV6-5 and TRBJ2-7; D not certain. The CDR3 runs 15 residues. The germline CDR1 and CDR2 sequences are MNHEY and SVGAGI. Trimming pared 6 bases from V and 1 base from J, leaving 16 bases between. As DNA, the CDR3 is TGTGCCAGCAGACAAGCTCCTACAGTATCCTACGAGCAGTACTTC. This encodes CASRQAPTVSYEQYF.

This chain connects TRBV6-6 to TRBJ1-4; 10 bases fit TRBD1. The CDR3 has 15 amino acids. Germline trimming cut 5 bases from V and 8 bases from J; bases unmatched to any gene: 8. Germline V gene sequence: CDR1 MNHNY, CDR2 SVGAGI (reference sequence). The CDR3 DNA reads TGTGCCAGCAGTGATAGACAGGGGGCGCGGGAAAAACTGTTTTTT. Its translation is CASSDRQGAREKLFF.

The J gene is TRBJ1-1, the V gene TRBV18; 8 positions agree with TRBD1. The length of the CDR3 is 15 residues. The germline V gene encodes CDR1 KGHSH and CDR2 LQKENI. With 3 bases clipped from V and 4 bases from J, the junction kept 7 bases outside the gene matches. The CDR3 DNA is TGTGCCAGCTCACCTGAGGGACAGGTTATCACTGAAGCTTTCTTT. Translation gives CASSPEGQVITEAFF. Looking up the rest from reference TRBV18 and TRBJ1-1 gives the full variable domain: NAGVMQNPRHLVRRRGQEARLRCSPMKGHSHVYWYRQLPEEGLKFMVYLQKENIIDESGMPKERFSAEFPKEGPSILRIQQVVRGDSAAYFCASSPEGQVITEAFFGQGTRLTVV.

This clone was detected a few times. This chain uses TRBV7-3 with TRBJ1-1, with D unclear. The CDR3 contains 16 residues. The germline CDR1 and CDR2 sequences are SGHTA and FQGTGA. V lost 2 bases and J lost 2, with 15 bases in between. The CDR3 DNA follows: TGTGCCAGCAGCTTATTATTCGGGATCGGAAACACTGAAGCTTTCTTT. Its translation: CASSLLFGIGNTEAFF.

The genes are TRBV27 and TRBJ2-7, with 7 bases that match TRBD2. Germline CDR1 is MNHEY and CDR2 is SMNVEV (reference sequence). The trim removed 3 bases at V and 2 bases at J, leaving 10 bases unmatched. The CDR3 covers 16 residues. CDR3 coding DNA: TGTGCCAGCAGTTTCTCCGGGGAGGGGACCGCCTACGAGCAGTACTTC. This codes for CASSFSGEGTAYEQYF.

This chain links TRBV19 with TRBJ1-3, with 7 bases aligning to TRBD1. Trimming cost V 4 bases and J 2 bases; bases outside gene matches: 5. Germline assignment: CDR1 LNHDA and CDR2 SQIVND (reference sequence). The CDR3 is 15 amino acids. The CDR3 coding sequence is TGTGCCAGTAGTACCGACAGGGTGGCTGGAAACACCATATATTTT. Translation gives CASSTDRVAGNTIYF. The full variable domain, with the rest looked up from reference TRBV19 and TRBJ1-3, is DGGITQSPKYLFRKEGQNVTLSCEQNLNHDAMYWYRQDPGQGLRLIYYSQIVNDFQKGDIAEGYSVSREKKESFPLTVTSAQKNPTAFYLCASSTDRVAGNTIYFGEGSWLTVV.

This sequence joins TRBV11-2 and TRBJ1-1; D is perhaps TRBD1 (5 bases). Trimming took off 3 bases at V and 2 bases at J, with 10 bases between the two ends. CDR1 is SGHAT and CDR2 is FQNNGV in the germline V gene. The CDR3 covers 14 residues. The CDR3 DNA follows: TGTGCCAGCAGCTTTCAGGGAAGAAACACTGAAGCTTTCTTT. Residues: CASSFQGRNTEAFF.

The chain uses TRBV27 and TRBJ1-5; 9 nucleotides line up with TRBD1. The germline CDR1 and CDR2 sequences are MNHEY and SMNVEV (reference sequence). The CDR3 consists of 15 residues. Trimming removed 5 bases from V and 6 bases from J; junction bases left unmatched: 8. CDR3 bases: TGTGCCAGCAGTGCAGGGACAGGGAGTAGTCAGCCCCAGCATTTT. Translation: CASSAGTGSSQPQHF.

This sequence joins TRBV7-2 and TRBJ2-7; a possible D gene is TRBD2 (6 bases). This CDR3 contains 14 residues. From germline, CDR1 is SGHTA and CDR2 FQGNSA. V was pared by 7 bases and J by 2 bases, with 15 bases between. In DNA, the CDR3 is TGTGCCAGCAACTTGGAGGGTCAGACCTACGAGCAGTACTTC. It specifies CASNLEGQTYEQYF. Combining the CDR3 with reference TRBV7-2 and TRBJ2-7 gives the whole variable domain GAGVSQSPSNKVTEKGKDVELRCDPISGHTALYWYRQSLGQGLEFLIYFQGNSAPDKSGLPSDRFSAERTGGSVSTLTIQRTQQEDSAVYLCASNLEGQTYEQYFGPGTRLTVT.

The gene calls are TRBV6-6 and TRBJ2-3; 7 bases are a match to TRBD1. Unmatched junction bases numbered 6, after V lost 6 bases and J lost 0 bases. The CDR3 loop spans 15 amino acids. Looked up from germline, CDR1 is MNHNY and CDR2 is SVGAGI (reference sequence). The CDR3 nucleotides are TGTGCCAGCAGCCCGAACAGGGGTAGCACAGATACGCAGTATTTT. Encoded protein: CASSPNRGSTDTQYF.

The sample holds a few counts of this clone. The chain combines TRBV6-1 with TRBJ1-6; no firm D call. Germline CDR1 reads MNHNS; CDR2 reads SASEGT. The length of the CDR3 is 14 residues. V lost 6 bases, J lost 8 bases, and 14 bases lay in between. The CDR3 coding sequence is TGTGCCAGCAGGCCACAGAACGTGGATTCACCCCTCCACTTT. Its protein product is CASRPQNVDSPLHF.

This chain links TRBV7-9 with TRBJ1-2; 7 positions match TRBD1. The CDR3 has 14 amino acids. The germline V gene encodes CDR1 SEHNR and CDR2 FQNEAQ (reference sequence). The ends lost 2 bases at V and 7 bases at J; junction bases unmatched: 7. CDR3 amino acids: CASSLSGGLGGYTF. CDR3 DNA sequence: TGTGCCAGCAGCTTATCAGGGGGTCTGGGTGGCTACACCTTC.

This chain connects TRBV7-9 to TRBJ1-2; 11 bases fit TRBD1. Germline lookup yields CDR1 SEHNR and CDR2 FQNEAQ (reference sequence). The CDR3 is 15 residues long. V was pared by 5 bases and J by 4 bases, with 6 bases of the junction left unmatched. The chain's CDR3 is CASSSRDRGTYGYTF. The CDR3 DNA is TGTGCCAGCAGCAGCCGGGACAGGGGGACCTATGGCTACACCTTC.

This clone was observed a handful of times. This rearrangement joins TRBV10-3 to TRBJ2-1; TRBD2 is a possible D gene (6 bases). The CDR3 runs 15 residues. Germline V gene sequence: CDR1 ENHRY, CDR2 SYGVKD. V was cut by 5 bases and J by 0 bases, with 11 bases left in between. In DNA, the CDR3 is TGTGCCATCAGTATAGCGGCGACCTCCTACAATGAGCAGTTCTTC. Its translation: CAISIAATSYNEQFF.

J is TRBJ2-2 and V is TRBV18; 8 positions agree with TRBD2. This CDR3 is built from 15 residues. J gave up 4 bases and V 0 bases, and 1 base lay outside the gene matches. CDR1 and CDR2 from the germline V gene are KGHSH and LQKENI. The CDR3 here is CASSPPGRATGELFF. CDR3 DNA sequence: TGTGCCAGCTCACCACCCGGGAGGGCCACCGGGGAGCTGTTTTTT. The variable domain in full, with the rest retrieved from reference TRBV18 and TRBJ2-2, is NAGVMQNPRHLVRRRGQEARLRCSPMKGHSHVYWYRQLPEEGLKFMVYLQKENIIDESGMPKERFSAEFPKEGPSILRIQQVVRGDSAAYFCASSPPGRATGELFFGEGSRLTVL.

The chain joins TRBV19 to TRBJ1-2; D is ambiguous. V lost 7 bases and J 6 bases, leaving 15 bases between the germline ends. Germline V lookup: CDR1 LNHDA, CDR2 SQIVND (reference sequence). The CDR3 is 13 amino acids. The CDR3: CASTERLVNGYTF. The CDR3 nucleotides read TGTGCCAGTACCGAAAGACTGGTTAATGGCTACACCTTC.

The chain links TRBV6-5 to TRBJ1-1, with a tentative D call TRBD1 (6 bases). Trimming removed 2 bases from V and 3 bases from J, with 10 bases in between. The CDR3 extends over 14 amino acids. CDR1 and CDR2 from the germline V gene are MNHEY and SVGAGI. In nucleotides, the CDR3 is TGTGCCAGCAGTTACGCAGGGGTAGACACTGAAGCTTTCTTT. This gives the protein CASSYAGVDTEAFF.